Each of the 22 T cell receptor beta chains below was sequenced from the same sample in a study of technical replicates of blood from a few donors. TCRdb's table, derived via immunoSEQ multiplex PCR, lists solely in-frame clones and lacks some. The data show 60,000 to 80,000 clones, about nine tenths seen once. The sequenced sample consisted of PBMCs. Every receptor here comes from a human donor in good health. Some clones in this sample may be carry-over from other donors' samples.

The chain employs TRBV16 and TRBJ1-1; D is ambiguous. CDR1 and CDR2 (germline): KGHSY, FQNENV. The V and J ends lost 9 bases and 4 bases respectively, with 6 bases between them. This CDR3 region has 10 residues. The CDR3 region has the DNA TGTGCCAGTGGCCCCACTGAAGCTTTCTTT. Its translation is CASGPTEAFF.

This chain connects TRBV6-6 to TRBJ1-2; possible D gene TRBD1, 6 bases. The CDR3 loop spans 14 amino acids. V lost 10 bases and J lost 8, with 23 bases in between. Germline lookup yields CDR1 MNHNY and CDR2 SVGAGI (reference sequence). CDR3 sequence reads: CATRISGANWGYTF. The CDR3 DNA reads TGTGCCACCCGGATATCAGGGGCCAACTGGGGCTACACCTTC.

This clone was seen only once. V gene TRBV2 combines with J gene TRBJ2-7; perhaps TRBD2 as D (6 bases). CDR3 length: 12 amino acids. Germline values: CDR1 SNHLY, CDR2 FYNNEI. Deletions cut 6 bases from V and 4 bases from J, with 10 bases between. Here the CDR3 reads CASRGREYEQYF. The CDR3 region has the DNA TGTGCCAGCAGGGGGCGGGAATACGAGCAGTACTTC.

The chain uses TRBV7-2 and TRBJ1-1, with unresolved D. Germline values: CDR1 SGHTA, CDR2 FQGNSA. V dropped 3 bases and J dropped 1 base, with 12 bases sitting between them. This CDR3 is built from 15 residues. The CDR3 sequence: CASSLHGGKNTEAFF. The CDR3 DNA is TGTGCCAGCAGCTTGCATGGCGGCAAGAACACTGAAGCTTTCTTT.

The chain joins TRBV4-3 to TRBJ1-4; 10 bases align to TRBD1. CDR3 size: 16 residues. Germline V gene lookup returns CDR1 LGHNA and CDR2 YSLEER. Trimming at V came to 4 bases and at J to 4 bases, leaving 6 bases not matched to a gene. The CDR3 is CASSPRQGAVNEKLFF. CDR3 bases: TGCGCCAGCAGCCCGAGACAGGGGGCTGTTAATGAAAAACTGTTTTTT.

The genes are TRBV29-1 and TRBJ1-2; TRBD1 might be the D (6 bases). The ends were cut back, 2 bases at V and 6 bases at J, with 13 bases in the middle. The length of the CDR3 is 13 residues. CDR1 is SQVTM, CDR2 ANQGSEA, per germline. Here the CDR3 DNA reads TGCAGCGTTGAAAGTTGGACAGACCATGGCTACACCTTC. This codes for CSVESWTDHGYTF.

The count of this clone is one. J is TRBJ2-5 and V is TRBV6-5; perhaps TRBD2 as D (5 bases). The CDR3 covers 13 residues. From germline, CDR1 is MNHEY and CDR2 SVGAGI. V shed 2 bases and J shed 5 bases, with 9 bases lying between them. The CDR3 reads CASSYNRGETQYF. As DNA, the CDR3 is TGTGCCAGCAGTTACAATAGAGGGGAGACCCAGTACTTC.

The chain links TRBV2 to TRBJ2-1; D unclear. The ends were cut back, 4 bases at V and 6 bases at J, with 10 bases in the middle. There are 13 residues in the CDR3. Germline CDR1 reads SNHLY; CDR2 reads FYNNEI. The CDR3 protein is CASSVTTLNEQFF. CDR3 coding DNA: TGTGCCAGCAGTGTAACTACCCTCAATGAGCAGTTCTTC.

V is TRBV5-1 and J is TRBJ1-4; D is possibly TRBD1 (6 bases). CDR3 size: 13 residues. Trimming removed 8 bases from V and 7 bases from J, with 15 bases in between. CDR1 and CDR2 from the germline V gene are SGHRS and YFSETQ. The CDR3 region is CASSDSGPEKLFF. CDR3 bases: TGCGCCAGTTCGGACAGTGGGCCTGAAAAACTGTTTTTT.

This clone appeared once. The chain uses TRBV7-2 and TRBJ2-3; 8 bases line up with TRBD2. The CDR3 is made up of 15 amino acids. Germline CDR1 SGHTA, CDR2 FQGNSA. V was clipped by 4 bases and J by 3 bases; unmatched bases: 6. The CDR3 is CASSSSGGRTDTQYF. CDR3 in DNA: TGTGCCAGCAGCTCGAGCGGGGGTAGGACAGATACGCAGTATTTT.

This chain connects TRBV5-1 to TRBJ2-7; possible D gene TRBD2, 6 bases. CDR1 and CDR2 (germline): SGHRS, YFSETQ. Trimming took off 6 bases at V and 3 bases at J, with 19 bases between the two ends. The CDR3 sequence is 15 residues long. CDR3 DNA sequence: TGCGCCAGCACTGGGATCGGCGGGGCCGGCTACGAGCAGTACTTC. Its translation is CASTGIGGAGYEQYF.

The rearrangement joins TRBV7-6 to TRBJ2-3, with 9 positions matching TRBD2. This CDR3 spans 16 amino acids. Germline CDR1 and CDR2: SGHVS and FNYEAQ. V shed 3 bases, J shed 4 bases, and the junction held 8 bases outside the gene matches. This CDR3 reads CASSFRREGLPDTQYF. The CDR3 DNA sequence: TGTGCCAGCAGCTTCCGGCGGGAGGGCCTGCCAGATACGCAGTATTTT.

The genes are TRBV6-5 and TRBJ2-2; no clear D gene. V lost 5 bases and J 2 bases, leaving 9 bases between the germline ends. CDR1 is MNHEY and CDR2 is SVGAGI in the germline V gene. This CDR3 region has 14 residues. CDR3 DNA: TGTGCCAGCAGTCATAGGAGAAACACCGGGGAGCTGTTTTTT. Residues: CASSHRRNTGELFF.

This chain connects TRBV6-5 to TRBJ2-7, with 8 bases lining up with TRBD2. Germline V gene lookup returns CDR1 MNHEY and CDR2 SVGAGI. The CDR3 spans 15 residues. V lost 0 bases, J lost 2 bases, and 3 bases stayed unmatched. CDR3 in DNA: TGTGCCAGCAGTTACTCGTGGCGGGGGGCCTACGAGCAGTACTTC. Translating it yields CASSYSWRGAYEQYF.

The chain carries TRBV6-1 and TRBJ2-5, with 7 nucleotides matching TRBD2. The germline gives CDR1 MNHNS, CDR2 SASEGT. J lost 1 base, V lost 0 bases, and 8 bases had no gene match. This CDR3 has 17 amino acids. The CDR3 DNA sequence: TGTGCCAGCAGTGAAGCGCTAGGCGGGAGTGGCCAAGAGACCCAGTACTTC. Translating it yields CASSEALGGSGQETQYF.

The rearrangement joins TRBV7-3 to TRBJ1-6; TRBD1 is a possible D gene (5 bases). Germline loops: CDR1 SGHTA, CDR2 FQGTGA. The CDR3 length is 16 residues. Trimming stripped 5 bases from V and 3 bases from J, with 14 bases between. In nucleotides, the CDR3 is TGTGCCAGCAGCACCCCGACAGAGAACTATAATTCACCCCTCCACTTT. Translated, it gives CASSTPTENYNSPLHF.

The chain is built from TRBV6-5 and TRBJ2-3, with D possibly TRBD2 on 5 matching bases. CDR3 length equals 14 residues. Looked up from germline, CDR1 is MNHEY and CDR2 is SVGAGI. Between the trimmed V and J ends, which lost 0 bases and 8 bases, there was a span of 12 bases. For the CDR3, the DNA is TGTGCCAGCAGTTACTCTCGGGAACGGGGTACGCAGTATTTT. Encoded protein: CASSYSRERGTQYF.

The chain employs TRBV6-5 and TRBJ2-5, with a weak D call TRBD1 (6 bases). This CDR3 has 15 residues. Germline V gene sequence: CDR1 MNHEY, CDR2 SVGAGI. The V gene lost 0 bases and the J gene lost 1 base, with 9 bases spanning the gap. CDR3 region: CASSYSWGRQETQYF. Here the CDR3 DNA reads TGTGCCAGCAGTTACTCGTGGGGGCGCCAAGAGACCCAGTACTTC.

V gene TRBV2 combines with J gene TRBJ2-7, with 9 bases identical to TRBD2. Germline V gene lookup returns CDR1 SNHLY and CDR2 FYNNEI. Trimming removed 6 bases from V and 0 bases from J; junction bases left unmatched: 15. There are 18 residues in the CDR3. The CDR3 spells CASSLTGLAGTNSYEQYF. DNA of the CDR3: TGTGCCAGCAGCTTGACGGGGCTAGCGGGAACCAACTCCTACGAGCAGTACTTC.

This clone came up a few times. V usage is TRBV2 and J usage is TRBJ1-1; 8 nucleotides agree with TRBD1. Germline assignment: CDR1 SNHLY and CDR2 FYNNEI. The CDR3 has 12 amino acids. With V trimmed by 4 bases and J by 6 bases, 1 base remained unmatched. The CDR3 region is CASSGQGPEAFF. CDR3 nucleotide sequence: TGTGCCAGCAGTGGACAGGGGCCTGAAGCTTTCTTT. The full variable domain, rest sourced from reference TRBV2 and TRBJ1-1, is EPEVTQTPSHQVTQMGQEVILRCVPISNHLYFYWYRQILGQKVEFLVSFYNNEISEKSEIFDDQFSVERPDGSNFTLKIRSTKLEDSAMYFCASSGQGPEAFFGQGTRLTVV.

V usage is TRBV30 and J usage is TRBJ2-7; TRBD1 agrees at 10 bases. This CDR3 region has 14 residues. Germline CDR1 reads GTSNPN; CDR2 reads SVGIG (reference sequence). The V and J ends lost 5 bases and 5 bases, in that order; junction bases with no gene match: 9. This CDR3 is CAWDPGQGSHEQYF. In nucleotides, the CDR3 is TGTGCCTGGGATCCGGGACAGGGGTCACACGAGCAGTACTTC.

This clone was found a few times. The chain uses TRBV6-4 and TRBJ2-7, with TRBD2 matching over 15 bases. CDR3 length equals 16 residues. Per germline, CDR1 MRHNA and CDR2 SNTAGT. The V segment lost 5 bases and the J segment 5 bases; nucleotides outside the gene matches: 7. The DNA of the CDR3 is TGTGCCAGCAGTAGGACTAGCGGGGGGGCTGGAGACGAGCAGTACTTC. Amino acids: CASSRTSGGAGDEQYF.